What follows is one T cell receptor beta chain and its context. Its antigen is currently unknown. In germline, CDR1 is MRHNA, CDR2 SNTAGT. V gave up 3 bases and J gave up 7 bases; unmatched junction bases: 4. This CDR3 region has 13 residues. This sample stems from a study of OX40 agonist ivuxolimab in advanced cancers. Study summary: Patients enrolled in dose escalation were diagnosed with hepatocellular carcinoma, melanoma, renal cell or head and neck cancer.

Study outcomes and limitations: The 0.1-3.0 mg/kg partial responders had among the lowest clonal expansion. The investigators did not determine what antigen specificity the expanded peripheral T cells had. Doses of 0.1 to 3.0 mg/kg were accompanied by clonal expansion of CD4+ and CD8+ blood T cells by week 6.

The method was immunoSEQ multiplex PCR; TCRdb's version includes in-frame clones alone and lacks a portion of them. This table has about 94,000 clones, about nine tenths appearing once. The chain links TRBV6-4 to TRBJ2-3, with 7 bases fitting TRBD2. The sequencing here drew on CD4+ or CD8+ T cells sorted from blood, taken in a trial of the OX40 agonist ivuxolimab. The clonotype was recovered from an adult with an advanced solid tumor such as melanoma, head and neck, liver or kidney cancer. The CDR3 bases are TGTGCCAGCAGTGAGGCTAGCGGCTATACGCAGTATTTT. This codes for CASSEASGYTQYF.